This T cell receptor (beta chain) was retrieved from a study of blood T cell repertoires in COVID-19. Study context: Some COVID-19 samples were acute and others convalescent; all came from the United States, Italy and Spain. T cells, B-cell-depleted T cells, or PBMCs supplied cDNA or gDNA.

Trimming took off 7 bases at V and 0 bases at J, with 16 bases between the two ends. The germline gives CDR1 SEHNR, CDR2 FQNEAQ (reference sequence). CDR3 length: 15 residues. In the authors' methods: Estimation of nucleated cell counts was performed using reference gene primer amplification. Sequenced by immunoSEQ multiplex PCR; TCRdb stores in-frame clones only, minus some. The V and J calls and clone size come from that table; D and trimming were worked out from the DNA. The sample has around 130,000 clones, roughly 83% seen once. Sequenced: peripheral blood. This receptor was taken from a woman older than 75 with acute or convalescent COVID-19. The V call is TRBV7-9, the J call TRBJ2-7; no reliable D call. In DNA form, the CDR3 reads TGTGCCAGCACCCCAGTGGGTTGGAGCTCCTACGAGCAGTACTTC. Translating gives CASTPVGWSSYEQYF.